The 7 T cell receptor beta chains below come from one sample, sequenced in a study of T cells in women clearing cervical HPV infection. TCRdb keeps only in-frame clones here, not all; method: immunoSEQ multiplex PCR. Its table lists around 30,000 clones. Sequenced input: blood buffy coat. The receptors stem from a woman aged 18 to 69 with a cervical HPV16 infection that either progressed to CIN3+ or cleared (not recorded which).

Notes on this clone: Read sequence stops 3 residues before the CDR3 end, and the germline J gene provides the missing end. V usage is TRBV2 and J usage is TRBJ1-2; D is undetermined. The V end lost 5 bases, the J end lost 4 bases, and 8 bases lay between the germline ends. Germline V CDR1 and CDR2: SNHLY, FYNNEI. This CDR3 comprises 12 residues. CDR3 DNA (partial): TGTGCCAGCAGTCCCCAGAGCTATGGC. It translates to CASSPQSYG. The whole CDR3 is CASSPQSYGYTF.

In the case of this clone: The read stops 3 residues short of the end of the CDR3; the missing end is completed from the germline J gene. J is TRBJ2-2 and V is TRBV7-8; D is perhaps TRBD2 (6 bases). CDR1 and CDR2 from the germline V gene are SGHVS and FQNEAQ. The CDR3 extends over 18 amino acids. CDR3 in amino acids: CASSAGMLALSANEKLFF. Partial CDR3 DNA: TGTGCCAGCAGTGCGGGGATGCTGGCCCTCTCTGCTAATGAAAAG. Full variable domain (outside the CDR3, taken from reference TRBV7-8 and TRBJ2-2): GAGVSQSPRYKVAKRGQDVALRCDPISGHVSLFWYQQALGQGPEFLTYFQNEAQLDKSGLPSDRFFAERPEGSVSTLKIQRTQQEDSAVYLCASSAGMLALSANEKLFFGEGSRLTVL.

A remark on this clone: The read falls 3 residues short of the CDR3 end, and the missing part is taken from the germline J gene. The V call is TRBV19, the J call TRBJ2-3; either TRBD1 or TRBD2 may fit D (6 bases each). The CDR3 length is 12 residues. Germline V gene sequence: CDR1 LNHDA, CDR2 SQIVND (reference sequence). The CDR3 loop is CASSYREETQYF. CDR3 DNA (partial): TGTGCCAGTAGTTACAGGGAGGAGACG.

With regard to this clone: From the germline J gene comes the end of the CDR3, since the read stops 3 residues before it. The chain has TRBV10-3 and TRBJ1-2, with 9 bases aligning to TRBD1. CDR1 and CDR2 from the germline V gene are ENHRY and SYGVKD. This CDR3 is 16 amino acids long. V was pared by 9 bases and J by 3 bases, with 14 bases of the junction left unmatched. CDR3 bases read: TGTGCCATACTAGGACAGGGGCGCCAACAAGACTATGGC. Translating it yields CAILGQGRQQDYG. The entire CDR3 protein is CAILGQGRQQDYGYTF.

As regards this clone: Sequencing ends 3 residues short of the CDR3 end; the germline J gene provides the rest. The gene calls are TRBV18 and TRBJ2-1; possible D gene TRBD1, 5 bases. The germline V gene encodes CDR1 KGHSH and CDR2 LQKENI. The CDR3 loop spans 17 amino acids. V dropped 2 bases and J dropped 0 bases, with 14 bases sitting between them. CDR3 protein: CASSPLPGPISYNEQFF. The DNA read from the CDR3 is TGTGCCAGCTCACCATTACCAGGGCCCATCTCCTACAATGAG.

On this clone: The read ends 3 residues shy of where the CDR3 ends; the end is completed using the germline J gene. The J gene is TRBJ2-2, the V gene TRBV5-1, with TRBD2 as a possible D gene (5 bases). Germline assignment: CDR1 SGHRS and CDR2 YFSETQ. CDR3 length: 12 amino acids. V was cut by 5 bases and J by 6 bases, with 8 bases left in between. The sequenced CDR3 bases are TGCGCCAGCAGTCCGCGGGCCGGGGAG. Protein product: CASSPRAGE. The full CDR3 reads CASSPRAGELFF.

As regards this clone: The sequence runs out 3 residues before the end of the CDR3; the remainder is reconstructed from the germline J gene. This chain uses TRBV20-1 with TRBJ2-5, with no clear D. The CDR3 is 12 residues long. The V gene lost 7 bases and the J gene lost 2 bases, with 11 bases spanning the gap. Germline CDR1 DFQATT, CDR2 SNEGSKA (reference sequence). CDR3 bases read: TGCAGTGTTGGGCAGGCACAAGAGACC. As protein: CSVGQAQET. The full CDR3 sequence reads CSVGQAQETQYF.